This TCR beta chain was sequenced during a study of T cell responses to AZD1222 COVID-19 vaccine. Points from the study as a whole: A rise in Spike-specific TCR breadth and depth followed two AZD1222 doses. The repertoires were collected only after the peak T cell response. A mostly white British donor set with more females was recruited, and clonal diversity was possibly underestimated.

Clones were sequenced by immunoSEQ multiplex PCR, and TCRdb holds only the in-frame ones, with some missing. The sample has nearly 100,000 clones; about 88% are singletons. V was cut by 2 bases and J by 3 bases, with 4 bases left in between. Germline CDR1 reads PRHDT; CDR2 reads FYEKMQ (reference sequence). The CDR3 is made up of 13 amino acids. On this clone: Its antigen remains unidentified.

This sample comprised peripheral blood, obtained on day 0 of AZD1222 vaccination. The TCR comes from an adult in good health. The chain employs TRBV13 and TRBJ2-2, with D uncertain. The CDR3 loop reads CASSLSDTGELFF. CDR3 in DNA: TGTGCCAGCAGCTTATCGGACACCGGGGAGCTGTTTTTT.